The 20 T cell receptor beta chains below were found in one sample sequenced in a study of blood T cell repertoires in COVID-19. TCRdb's table, derived via immunoSEQ multiplex PCR, lists solely in-frame clones and lacks some. The data contain more than 65,000 clones, around nine tenths of them singletons. Sequencing input: peripheral blood. These receptors were taken from a man between 60 and 70 years old with acute or convalescent COVID-19.

The chain links TRBV12-3 or TRBV12-4 to TRBJ2-1; a possible D gene is TRBD2 (5 bases). The V end was cut by 5 bases, the J end by 8 bases, with 13 bases between. The CDR3 contains 13 residues. The CDR3 DNA sequence: TGTGCCAGCAGTCCTAGCTCGAGCCATGAGCAGTTCTTC. It codes for CASSPSSSHEQFF.

The chain employs TRBV18 and TRBJ2-3; tentatively, D is TRBD2 (6 bases). V gave up 3 bases and J gave up 0 bases, with 16 bases separating them. The CDR3 consists of 17 residues. CDR1 and CDR2 (germline): KGHSH, LQKENI. The CDR3 protein is CASSPPRRGFSTDTQYF. The CDR3 DNA reads TGTGCCAGCTCACCTCCGAGGAGGGGTTTCAGCACAGATACGCAGTATTTT. Based on the CDR3 plus reference TRBV18 and TRBJ2-3, the full variable domain is NAGVMQNPRHLVRRRGQEARLRCSPMKGHSHVYWYRQLPEEGLKFMVYLQKENIIDESGMPKERFSAEFPKEGPSILRIQQVVRGDSAAYFCASSPPRRGFSTDTQYFGPGTRLTVL.

V and J are TRBV5-8 and TRBJ1-2, with 7 bases fitting TRBD1. The junction had 1 base not matched to a gene; V was cut back by 2 bases and J by 3 bases. Germline CDR1 SGHTS, CDR2 YDEGEE. This CDR3 contains 13 residues. The CDR3 is CASSFDRDYGYTF. CDR3 nucleotide sequence: TGTGCCAGCAGCTTCGACAGGGACTATGGCTACACCTTC.

This clone was seen only once. The gene calls are TRBV18 and TRBJ2-5, with 7 positions matching TRBD2. Germline V gene lookup returns CDR1 KGHSH and CDR2 LQKENI. After removal of 6 bases from V and 2 bases from J, the junction contained 9 bases not matched to a gene. This CDR3 has 15 amino acids. CDR3 amino acids: CASSPSLARQETQYF. CDR3 DNA: TGTGCCAGCTCGCCCTCACTAGCGCGGCAAGAGACCCAGTACTTC.

The V gene is TRBV9, the J gene TRBJ2-7, with D tentatively TRBD2 (7 bases). The CDR3 sequence is 16 residues long. V was pared by 3 bases and J by 4 bases, with 20 bases between. Germline-derived CDR1 and CDR2 are SGDLS and YYNGEE. The CDR3 DNA sequence: TGTGCCAGCAGCGCCCCAGGGCTAGGGGGGGAGTACGAGCAGTACTTC. Its protein is CASSAPGLGGEYEQYF.

The chain joins TRBV19 to TRBJ1-1; D ambiguous. Looked up from germline, CDR1 is LNHDA and CDR2 is SQIVND (reference sequence). The CDR3 runs to 16 residues. V was shortened by 3 bases and J by 3 bases, with 17 bases between the two germline ends. CDR3 region: CASSISSIFRDTEAFF. The CDR3, as DNA: TGTGCCAGTAGTATTTCAAGTATTTTCCGAGACACTGAAGCTTTCTTT.

The V call is TRBV9, the J call TRBJ2-7; 7 bases map to TRBD2. V lost 7 bases and J lost 0; bases outside the gene matches: 7. The CDR3 totals 14 residues. Germline CDR1 SGDLS, CDR2 YYNGEE. CDR3 bases: TGTGCCAGCGCCCCGGGGGGTAGCTCCTACGAGCAGTACTTC. It codes for CASAPGGSSYEQYF.

CDR3 sequence: CASSSRQGESTF. CDR3 nucleotides: TGCGCCAGCAGCTCGCGACAGGGTGAAAGCACCTTC. V is TRBV4-3 and J is TRBJ1-2; TRBD1 aligns across 7 bases. The CDR3 loop spans 12 amino acids. After removal of 5 bases from V and 13 bases from J, the junction contained 10 bases not matched to a gene. Germline V CDR1 and CDR2: LGHNA, YSLEER.

The chain is built from TRBV6-2 or TRBV6-3 and TRBJ1-2; a weak D match, TRBD1 (6 bases). Looked up from germline, CDR1 is MNHEY and CDR2 is SVGEGT. The CDR3 length is 14 residues. Deletions cut 6 bases from V and 3 bases from J, with 14 bases between. CDR3 in amino acids: CASSPRGGHYGYTF. The CDR3 DNA reads TGTGCCAGCAGCCCCCGAGGGGGACACTATGGCTACACCTTC.

V and J are TRBV5-4 and TRBJ2-3; TRBD2 aligns across 8 bases. The V gene's germline CDR1 is SGHNT and CDR2 YYREEE (reference sequence). The CDR3 sequence is 16 residues long. With 0 bases clipped from V and 2 bases from J, the junction kept 5 bases outside the gene matches. CDR3 loop: CASSLEAGALTDTQYF. As DNA, the CDR3 is TGTGCCAGCAGCTTGGAAGCGGGGGCCCTCACAGATACGCAGTATTTT.

As DNA, the CDR3 is TGCGCCAGCAGCCAATGGCTCAGTACCACCATATATTTT. It is translated as CASSQWLSTTIYF. The chain is built from TRBV4-1 and TRBJ1-3; D not certain. The CDR3 is made up of 13 amino acids. The germline V and J ends were trimmed by 2 bases and 9 bases, with 11 bases remaining between them. Germline V gene sequence: CDR1 MGHRA, CDR2 YSYEKL.

The rearrangement uses TRBV7-2 and TRBJ1-6; 7 bases are a match to TRBD1. The germline V gene has CDR1 SGHTA and CDR2 FQGNSA. The CDR3 runs to 15 residues. V dropped 5 bases and J dropped 5; count of bases not matched to a gene: 6. CDR3 nucleotides: TGTGCCAGCAGCGCCACAGGGGTTCATAATTCACCCCTCCACTTT. This translates into CASSATGVHNSPLHF.

This clone was detected once. This chain joins TRBV7-2 and TRBJ1-5; TRBD1 agrees at 10 bases. CDR1 and CDR2 (germline): SGHTA, FQGNSA. V lost 5 bases, J lost 9 bases, and 7 bases stayed unmatched. This CDR3 contains 14 residues. This chain's CDR3 is CASSPGQGNSPQHF. For the CDR3, the DNA is TGTGCCAGCAGCCCGGGACAGGGGAATTCGCCCCAGCATTTT.

The chain joins TRBV19 to TRBJ1-3; D is unclear. The CDR3 is 13 residues long. Germline CDR1 reads LNHDA; CDR2 reads SQIVND (reference sequence). The V end lost 8 bases, the J end lost 4 bases, and 12 bases lay between the germline ends. CDR3 amino acids: CASGPSGGNTIYF. CDR3 DNA sequence: TGTGCCAGTGGGCCTAGCGGGGGAAACACCATATATTTT. The complete variable domain, with remaining parts taken from reference TRBV19 and TRBJ1-3, reads DGGITQSPKYLFRKEGQNVTLSCEQNLNHDAMYWYRQDPGQGLRLIYYSQIVNDFQKGDIAEGYSVSREKKESFPLTVTSAQKNPTAFYLCASGPSGGNTIYFGEGSWLTVV.

The genes are TRBV7-9 and TRBJ1-5, with no clear D. V shed 1 base and J shed 10 bases, with 14 bases lying between them. Germline CDR1 is SEHNR and CDR2 is FQNEAQ (reference sequence). The CDR3 totals 14 residues. The CDR3 reads CASSLVFWRGPQHF. CDR3 sequence (DNA): TGTGCCAGCAGCTTAGTTTTCTGGAGAGGACCCCAGCATTTT.

This rearrangement joins TRBV6-5 to TRBJ1-5, with a weak D call TRBD1 (5 bases). The V end lost 6 bases, the J end lost 9 bases, and 21 bases lay between the germline ends. The CDR3 has 15 residues. Germline V gene sequence: CDR1 MNHEY, CDR2 SVGAGI. The CDR3 region has the DNA TGTGCCAGCAGCCCCGAAGTCAGGGTTCAACGGCCCCAGCATTTT. This codes for CASSPEVRVQRPQHF.

This sequence joins TRBV7-9 and TRBJ1-2, with D uncertain. Germline CDR1 SEHNR, CDR2 FQNEAQ (reference sequence). Trimming pared 3 bases from V and 4 bases from J, leaving 12 bases between. The CDR3 has 14 residues. CDR3 region: CASSLSTESYGYTF. The CDR3 nucleotides read TGTGCCAGCAGCTTGTCAACAGAAAGCTATGGCTACACCTTC.

This chain joins TRBV11-3 and TRBJ1-1, with D unclear. CDR1 SGHNT and CDR2 YENEEA come from the germline V gene. The CDR3 spans 13 residues. Trimming cost V 4 bases and J 4 bases, with 10 bases left between them. This chain's CDR3 is CASSWAEGTEAFF. The CDR3 DNA reads TGTGCCAGCAGCTGGGCGGAGGGCACTGAAGCTTTCTTT.

V gene TRBV15 combines with J gene TRBJ1-4; 7 bases align to TRBD1. The length of the CDR3 is 14 residues. V was pared by 6 bases and J by 5 bases, with 6 bases of the junction left unmatched. The germline CDR1 and CDR2 sequences are LNHNV and YYDKDF (reference sequence). The CDR3 coding sequence is TGTGCCACCAGACCGGGACAGATAAATGAAAAACTGTTTTTT. Protein: CATRPGQINEKLFF.

This clone has only one observation. The chain combines TRBV7-2 with TRBJ1-1; D unresolved. The germline V and J ends were trimmed by 1 base and 11 bases, with 11 bases remaining between them. The germline V gene encodes CDR1 SGHTA and CDR2 FQGNSA. This CDR3 region has 12 residues. This CDR3 is CASSLGGFGAFF. The CDR3, as DNA: TGTGCCAGCAGCTTAGGAGGATTCGGGGCTTTCTTT.